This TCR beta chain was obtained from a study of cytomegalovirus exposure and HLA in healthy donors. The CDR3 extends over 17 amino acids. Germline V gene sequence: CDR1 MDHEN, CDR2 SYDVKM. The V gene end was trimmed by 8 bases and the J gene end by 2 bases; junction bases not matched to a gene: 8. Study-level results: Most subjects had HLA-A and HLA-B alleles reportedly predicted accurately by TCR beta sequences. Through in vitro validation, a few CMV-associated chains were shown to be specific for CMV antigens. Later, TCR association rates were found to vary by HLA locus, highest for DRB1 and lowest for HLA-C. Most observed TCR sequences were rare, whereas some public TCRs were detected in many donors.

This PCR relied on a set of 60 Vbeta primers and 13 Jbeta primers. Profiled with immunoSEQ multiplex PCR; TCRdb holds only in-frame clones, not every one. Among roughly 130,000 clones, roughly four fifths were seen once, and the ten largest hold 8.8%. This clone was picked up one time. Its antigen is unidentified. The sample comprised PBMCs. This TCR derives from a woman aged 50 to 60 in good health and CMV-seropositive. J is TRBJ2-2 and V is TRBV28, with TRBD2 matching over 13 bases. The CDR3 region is CASGSTSGGPNTGELFF. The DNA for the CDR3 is TGTGCCAGCGGGTCGACTAGCGGGGGGCCAAACACCGGGGAGCTGTTTTTT.